Presented here are 30 T cell receptor beta chains from one specimen sequenced in a study of blood T cell repertoires in COVID-19. Data came from immunoSEQ multiplex PCR; TCRdb stores just in-frame clones and leaves some out. The table records roughly 99,000 clones, around 90% of them present only once. Sample: peripheral blood. The receptors stem from a woman under 40 with acute or convalescent COVID-19.

The chain combines TRBV6-5 with TRBJ1-1; 10 bases line up with TRBD1. The CDR3 covers 15 residues. CDR1 and CDR2 from the germline V gene are MNHEY and SVGAGI. V lost 9 bases and J lost 2; bases outside the gene matches: 9. In DNA, the CDR3 is TGTGCCAGTTACCGGGACAGGGGTCTAAACACTGAAGCTTTCTTT. It specifies CASYRDRGLNTEAFF.

Turning to this clone: The junction differs from germline at one of its ends, possibly a read error. The chain is built from TRBV12-3 or TRBV12-4 and TRBJ1-2; 7 nucleotides line up with TRBD1. The CDR3 consists of 11 residues. The CDR3 bases are TGTGCCAGCAGCGAATTACCGGGACAGCACTTC. Amino acid sequence: CASSELPGQHF.

V gene TRBV19 combines with J gene TRBJ1-1, with D possibly being TRBD1 (5 bases). With 6 bases removed from V and 1 base from J, the gap between germline ends came to 12 bases. CDR3 length equals 14 residues. Germline V CDR1 and CDR2: LNHDA, SQIVND (reference sequence). The CDR3 coding sequence is TGTGCCAGTAGCGCAGACAGTTGGAACACTGAAGCTTTCTTT. Its translation is CASSADSWNTEAFF.

V usage is TRBV7-2 and J usage is TRBJ2-3; TRBD2 matches at 7 bases. Germline V CDR1 and CDR2: SGHTA, FQGNSA. With V trimmed by 0 bases and J by 3 bases, 3 bases remained unmatched. The CDR3 contains 15 residues. In DNA form, the CDR3 reads TGTGCCAGCAGCTTAGCGGGGGGGATTACAGATACGCAGTATTTT. This gives the protein CASSLAGGITDTQYF.

The chain recombines TRBV7-2 with TRBJ1-1; D may be TRBD1 (6 bases). CDR3 length: 15 residues. Germline CDR1 is SGHTA and CDR2 is FQGNSA. V shed 1 base and J shed 0 bases, with 9 bases lying between them. Here the CDR3 DNA reads TGTGCCAGCAGCTTAGAAGGGGGAATGAACACTGAAGCTTTCTTT. Translating gives CASSLEGGMNTEAFF.

The chain links TRBV13 to TRBJ2-1; the match to TRBD2 covers 10 bases. The V and J ends lost 4 bases and 3 bases, in that order; junction bases with no gene match: 18. In germline, CDR1 is PRHDT, CDR2 FYEKMQ (reference sequence). The CDR3 totals 20 residues. CDR3 coding DNA: TGTGCCAGCAGCTCCCGGGCCGTACTAGCGGGGCAAAGCAACTACAATGAGCAGTTCTTC. Protein sequence: CASSSRAVLAGQSNYNEQFF.

This clone was picked up one time. This chain uses TRBV15 with TRBJ2-3; unclear D gene. Trimming removed 4 bases from V and 5 bases from J, with 7 bases in between. The CDR3 consists of 12 residues. Germline V gene lookup returns CDR1 LNHNV and CDR2 YYDKDF (reference sequence). CDR3 loop: CATSTSGDTQYF. CDR3 in DNA: TGTGCCACCAGCACCTCAGGAGATACGCAGTATTTT. The full variable domain, in which reference TRBV15 and TRBJ2-3 provide the parts outside the CDR3, is DAMVIQNPRYQVTQFGKPVTLSCSQTLNHNVMYWYQQKSSQAPKLLFHYYDKDFNNEADTPDNFQSRRPNTSFCFLDIRSPGLGDTAMYLCATSTSGDTQYFGPGTRLTVL.

V is TRBV11-3 and J is TRBJ1-6; 10 nucleotides match TRBD1. There are 15 residues in the CDR3. Losses at the gene ends were 2 bases for V and 9 bases for J; bases not matched to a gene: 4. Germline V gene data show CDR1 as SGHNT and CDR2 as YENEEA. CDR3 loop: CASSLSWDRGSPLHF. The DNA for the CDR3 is TGTGCCAGCAGCTTATCGTGGGACAGGGGTTCACCCCTCCACTTT.

V and J are TRBV28 and TRBJ1-4, with D hard to call. V lost 1 base and J 0 bases, leaving 6 bases between the germline ends. The CDR3 has 15 residues. Looked up from germline, CDR1 is MDHEN and CDR2 is SYDVKM. The CDR3 DNA reads TGTGCCAGCAGTTTATTGGCCGCAACTAATGAAAAACTGTTTTTT. It codes for CASSLLAATNEKLFF.

The CDR3 is CASSLVQRIDNEQFF. DNA of the CDR3: TGTGCCAGCTCACTGGTCCAGAGGATAGACAATGAGCAGTTCTTC. The chain employs TRBV18 and TRBJ2-1; D gene ambiguous. The CDR3 contains 15 residues. The germline V and J ends were trimmed by 4 bases and 5 bases, with 15 bases remaining between them. Germline V lookup: CDR1 KGHSH, CDR2 LQKENI.

J is TRBJ2-1 and V is TRBV28, with 11 bases aligning to TRBD2. CDR1 is MDHEN and CDR2 is SYDVKM in the germline V gene. With 7 bases clipped from V and 3 bases from J, the junction kept 5 bases outside the gene matches. The CDR3 runs to 15 residues. In nucleotides, the CDR3 is TGTGCCAGCAACCCCGGGACTAGCGGCTACAATGAGCAGTTCTTC. Amino acid sequence: CASNPGTSGYNEQFF.

The chain employs TRBV30 and TRBJ1-6; 7 bases align to TRBD1. CDR1 is GTSNPN and CDR2 is SVGIG in the germline V gene (reference sequence). The length of the CDR3 is 15 residues. J was trimmed by 9 bases and V by 0 bases; bases with no gene match: 8. This CDR3 is CAWSVAQGGSSPLHF. As DNA, the CDR3 is TGTGCCTGGAGTGTAGCCCAAGGGGGCAGTTCACCCCTCCACTTT.

This chain connects TRBV10-3 to TRBJ2-7; D is undetermined. This CDR3 has 15 amino acids. CDR1 and CDR2 from the germline V gene are ENHRY and SYGVKD. Trimming took off 5 bases at V and 3 bases at J, with 17 bases between the two ends. This chain's CDR3 is CAISSGDAYLYEQYF. In nucleotides, the CDR3 is TGTGCCATCAGTTCCGGAGACGCCTACCTCTACGAGCAGTACTTC.

CDR3 in DNA: TGTGCCATCAGTGACCACGGGGCTGGGGAGGGTCATCAGCCCCAGCATTTT. This encodes CAISDHGAGEGHQPQHF. The chain is built from TRBV10-3 and TRBJ1-5; the D gene is possibly TRBD1 (5 bases). CDR1 is ENHRY and CDR2 is SYGVKD in the germline V gene. V was pared by 3 bases and J by 5 bases, with 20 bases between. The CDR3 has 17 amino acids.

This clone is a singleton in its sample. The genes are TRBV9 and TRBJ2-7; D is possibly TRBD1 (5 bases). V shed 0 bases and J shed 3 bases, with 10 bases lying between them. Germline loops: CDR1 SGDLS, CDR2 YYNGEE. The CDR3 consists of 14 residues. CDR3 DNA: TGTGCCAGCAGCGTAGGAGACAGTCTCTACGAGCAGTACTTC. It translates to CASSVGDSLYEQYF.

This clone was counted a few times. V is TRBV15 and J is TRBJ2-1; 7 nucleotides line up with TRBD1. The length of the CDR3 is 16 residues. Germline CDR1 and CDR2: LNHNV and YYDKDF (reference sequence). With 3 bases clipped from V and 2 bases from J, the junction kept 7 bases outside the gene matches. The CDR3 spells CATSSHRGPPYNEQFF. DNA of the CDR3: TGTGCCACCAGCAGCCACAGGGGCCCCCCCTACAATGAGCAGTTCTTC.

Here the CDR3 reads CASSFVGNQPQHF. The CDR3, as DNA: TGTGCCAGCAGTTTTGTAGGCAATCAGCCCCAGCATTTT. This rearrangement joins TRBV27 to TRBJ1-5; unclear D gene. V lost 3 bases and J 2 bases, leaving 5 bases between the germline ends. CDR3 size: 13 residues. Germline lookup yields CDR1 MNHEY and CDR2 SMNVEV (reference sequence).

The chain carries TRBV5-4 and TRBJ2-7; D is perhaps TRBD2 (5 bases). Germline assignment: CDR1 SGHNT and CDR2 YYREEE (reference sequence). This CDR3 is built from 13 residues. Trimming pared 1 base from V and 7 bases from J, leaving 12 bases between. CDR3 sequence (DNA): TGTGCCAGCAGCTTGCTGCCGGGGAAGGAGCAGTACTTC. This encodes CASSLLPGKEQYF.

The V and J genes are TRBV7-9 and TRBJ1-3; the D is unclear. Trimming removed 2 bases from V and 0 bases from J, with 11 bases in between. The CDR3 is made up of 16 amino acids. The germline V gene encodes CDR1 SEHNR and CDR2 FQNEAQ (reference sequence). The CDR3 protein is CASSLRVSDSGNTIYF. The CDR3 DNA is TGTGCCAGCAGCTTACGGGTCAGCGACTCTGGAAACACCATATATTTT.

This chain connects TRBV11-2 to TRBJ1-6; unclear D gene. The CDR3 consists of 16 residues. V shed 1 base and J shed 0 bases, with 7 bases lying between them. Germline V lookup: CDR1 SGHAT, CDR2 FQNNGV. The CDR3, as DNA: TGTGCCAGCAGCTTAGGCGGAGGCTCCTATAATTCACCCCTCCACTTT. Protein sequence: CASSLGGGSYNSPLHF.

This sequence joins TRBV2 and TRBJ1-5, with 12 bases lining up with TRBD1. The CDR3 length is 14 residues. V dropped 4 bases and J dropped 7; count of bases not matched to a gene: 2. Germline V CDR1 and CDR2: SNHLY, FYNNEI. This chain's CDR3 is CASSVGTGGQPQHF. The DNA of the CDR3 is TGTGCCAGCAGTGTAGGGACAGGGGGCCAGCCCCAGCATTTT.

V and J are TRBV2 and TRBJ2-1, with 10 bases fitting TRBD2. Germline trimming cut 2 bases from V and 7 bases from J; bases unmatched to any gene: 5. The CDR3 covers 15 residues. Germline CDR1 and CDR2: SNHLY and FYNNEI. The CDR3 protein is CASSELAGGINEQFF. DNA for the CDR3: TGTGCCAGCAGTGAATTAGCGGGGGGAATAAATGAGCAGTTCTTC.

V usage is TRBV2 and J usage is TRBJ1-5, with 8 bases that match TRBD1. Looked up from germline, CDR1 is SNHLY and CDR2 is FYNNEI. Trimming took 6 bases from V and 3 from J; bases not matched to a gene: 4. The CDR3 runs to 14 residues. The CDR3 DNA reads TGTGCCAGCAGCGGACAGGGTACCAATCAGCCCCAGCATTTT. Translating it yields CASSGQGTNQPQHF.

J is TRBJ2-7 and V is TRBV28; D perhaps matches TRBD2 (6 bases). Germline V gene sequence: CDR1 MDHEN, CDR2 SYDVKM. V was trimmed by 5 bases and J by 6 bases, leaving 20 bases between them. The CDR3 loop spans 15 amino acids. CDR3 sequence (DNA): TGTGCCAGCAGTGGTTACGGACTATCAACGTTCGAGCAGTACTTC. Residues: CASSGYGLSTFEQYF.

The chain combines TRBV28 with TRBJ2-7; tentative D call: TRBD1 (7 bases). The CDR3 is made up of 15 amino acids. Germline V gene data show CDR1 as MDHEN and CDR2 as SYDVKM. V dropped 3 bases and J dropped 3 bases, with 15 bases sitting between them. The CDR3 is CASSFQGGADYEQYF. CDR3 sequence (DNA): TGTGCCAGCAGTTTTCAGGGGGGAGCCGACTACGAGCAGTACTTC.

The V call is TRBV5-5, the J call TRBJ1-2; the match to TRBD1 covers 8 bases. This CDR3 has 15 residues. Losses at the gene ends were 4 bases for V and 2 bases for J; bases not matched to a gene: 7. Germline values: CDR1 SGHKS, CDR2 YYEKEE (reference sequence). CDR3 region: CASSPGQGFNYGYTF. The DNA of the CDR3 is TGTGCCAGCAGCCCCGGACAGGGCTTCAACTATGGCTACACCTTC.

The chain recombines TRBV7-9 with TRBJ1-2, with TRBD1 identical over 8 bases. The germline CDR1 and CDR2 sequences are SEHNR and FQNEAQ (reference sequence). After removal of 5 bases from V and 2 bases from J, the junction contained 10 bases not matched to a gene. The CDR3 extends over 16 amino acids. The CDR3 DNA is TGTGCCAGCAGCGAAGGACAGGGTCTCAAAAACTATGGCTACACCTTC. It codes for CASSEGQGLKNYGYTF.

The chain recombines TRBV6-2 or TRBV6-3 with TRBJ2-7; 13 nucleotides line up with TRBD2. Germline assignment: CDR1 MNHEY and CDR2 SVGEGT. The J segment lost 3 bases and the V segment lost 6 bases, leaving 2 bases of the junction unmatched. This CDR3 is 14 amino acids long. This CDR3 is CASSWTSGSYEQYF. CDR3 nucleotides: TGTGCCAGCAGCTGGACTAGCGGGAGCTACGAGCAGTACTTC.

By proportion, this clone is medium-sized. V is TRBV5-4 and J is TRBJ2-1; TRBD2 might be the D (6 bases). Trimming removed 4 bases from V and 6 bases from J, with 17 bases in between. This CDR3 contains 15 residues. Germline CDR1 reads SGHNT; CDR2 reads YYREEE (reference sequence). The CDR3 region has the DNA TGTGCCAGCAGCGTCCCCGGGGGAGTCATCAATGAGCAGTTCTTC. The encoded protein is CASSVPGGVINEQFF.

The rearrangement uses TRBV3-1 (or the pseudogene TRBV3-2) and TRBJ2-7; D uncertain. In germline, CDR1 is LGHDT, CDR2 YNNKEL (reference sequence). V was cut by 4 bases and J by 3 bases, with 13 bases left in between. This CDR3 has 14 residues. In DNA, the CDR3 is TGTGCCAGCAGCCCACTGATCTCCCACTACGAGCAGTACTTC. Amino acid sequence: CASSPLISHYEQYF.